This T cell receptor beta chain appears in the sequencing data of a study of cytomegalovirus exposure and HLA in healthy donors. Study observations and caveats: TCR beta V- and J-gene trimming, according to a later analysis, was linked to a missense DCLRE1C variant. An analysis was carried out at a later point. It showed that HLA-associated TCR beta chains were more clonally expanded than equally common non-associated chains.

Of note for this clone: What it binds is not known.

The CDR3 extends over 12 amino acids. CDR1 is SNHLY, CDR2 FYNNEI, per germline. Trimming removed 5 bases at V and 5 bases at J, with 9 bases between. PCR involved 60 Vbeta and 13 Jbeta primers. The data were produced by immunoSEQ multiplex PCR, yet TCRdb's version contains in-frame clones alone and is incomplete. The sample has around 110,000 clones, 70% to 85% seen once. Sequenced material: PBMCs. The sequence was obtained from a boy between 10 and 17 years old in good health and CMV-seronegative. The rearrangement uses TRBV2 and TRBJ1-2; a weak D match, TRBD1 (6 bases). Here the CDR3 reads CASSQQGYGYTF. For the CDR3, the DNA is TGTGCCAGCAGTCAACAGGGTTATGGCTACACCTTC.